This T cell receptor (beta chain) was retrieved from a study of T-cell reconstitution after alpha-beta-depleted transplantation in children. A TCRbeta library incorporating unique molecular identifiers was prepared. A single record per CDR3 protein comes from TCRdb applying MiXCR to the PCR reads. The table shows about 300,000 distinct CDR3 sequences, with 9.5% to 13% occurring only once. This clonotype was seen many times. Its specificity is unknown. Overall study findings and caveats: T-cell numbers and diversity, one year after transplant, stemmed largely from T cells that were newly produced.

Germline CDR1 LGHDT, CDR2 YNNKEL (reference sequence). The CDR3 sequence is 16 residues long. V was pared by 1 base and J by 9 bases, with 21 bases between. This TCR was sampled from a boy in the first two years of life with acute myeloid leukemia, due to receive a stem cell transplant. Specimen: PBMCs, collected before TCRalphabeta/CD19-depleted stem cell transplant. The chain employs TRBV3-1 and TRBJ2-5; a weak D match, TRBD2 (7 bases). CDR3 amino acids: CASSQAFGGGAVAQYF. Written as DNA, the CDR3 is TGTGCCAGCAGCCAAGCCTTTGGAGGGGGGGCTGTGGCCCAGTACTTC.